The 11 T cell receptor beta chains given below trace back to one sample, sequenced in a study of T cell changes during pregnancy in multiple sclerosis. The repertoire was sequenced with immunoSEQ multiplex PCR; TCRdb's copy has only in-frame clones and lacks some. Counted here are 70,000 to 100,000 clones, 85% to 95% occurring once; the ten biggest clones make up around 2.3%. This material consisted of peripheral blood, taken in the third trimester of pregnancy. These receptors came from a female donor with multiple sclerosis, enrolled in a pregnancy study.

CDR3 amino acids: CASSGGRELAGGNQPQHF. The CDR3 DNA sequence: TGTGCCAGCAGTGGGGGCAGGGAACTGGCGGGGGGCAATCAGCCCCAGCATTTT. The chain has TRBV2 and TRBJ1-5; D is possibly TRBD1 (5 bases). Germline values: CDR1 SNHLY, CDR2 FYNNEI. This CDR3 contains 18 residues. V was cut by 4 bases and J by 2 bases, with 21 bases left in between.

J is TRBJ2-2 and V is TRBV9; 8 positions match TRBD1. Germline V gives CDR1 SGDLS, CDR2 YYNGEE. There are 15 residues in the CDR3. The V segment lost 4 bases and the J segment 6 bases; nucleotides outside the gene matches: 8. The CDR3 is CASSPRQGSPGELFF. The CDR3 nucleotides read TGTGCCAGCAGCCCTCGACAGGGGAGTCCCGGGGAGCTGTTTTTT. Variable domain in full (rest from reference TRBV9 and TRBJ2-2): DSGVTQTPKHLITATGQRVTLRCSPRSGDLSVYWYQQSLDQGLQFLIQYYNGEERAKGNILERFSAQQFPDLHSELNLSSLELGDSALYFCASSPRQGSPGELFFGEGSRLTVL.

The chain recombines TRBV29-1 with TRBJ2-1; 7 nucleotides line up with TRBD2. Germline CDR1 and CDR2: SQVTM and ANQGSEA. Trimming cost V 0 bases and J 9 bases; bases outside gene matches: 2. This CDR3 region has 12 residues. CDR3 region: CSVEELALEQFF. The DNA of the CDR3 is TGCAGCGTTGAAGAACTAGCGCTTGAGCAGTTCTTC.

The chain has TRBV28 and TRBJ1-1; no reliable D call. Germline CDR1 and CDR2: MDHEN and SYDVKM. CDR3 length equals 12 residues. V was cut by 5 bases and J by 5 bases, with 9 bases left in between. The CDR3 loop reads CASSEDWTEAFF. DNA for the CDR3: TGTGCCAGCAGTGAGGACTGGACTGAAGCTTTCTTT.

This chain connects TRBV4-3 to TRBJ2-7, with D uncertain. Germline CDR1 reads LGHNA; CDR2 reads YSLEER. The CDR3 runs 15 residues. The germline V and J ends were trimmed by 2 bases and 7 bases, with 18 bases remaining between them. CDR3 in DNA: TGCGCCAGCAGCCAATCCCCCGCGCGGTCGAGGGAGCAGTACTTC. Amino acid sequence: CASSQSPARSREQYF.

This chain joins TRBV27 and TRBJ2-2; possibly TRBD1 for D (5 bases). Trimming removed 4 bases at V and 3 bases at J, with 12 bases between. Germline CDR1 MNHEY, CDR2 SMNVEV (reference sequence). This CDR3 has 15 amino acids. The CDR3 DNA reads as TGTGCCAGCAGTTCAGGGTGGGGTGACACCGGGGAGCTGTTTTTT. This gives the protein CASSSGWGDTGELFF.

The chain carries TRBV6-4 and TRBJ2-2, with a tentative D call TRBD2 (6 bases). The CDR3 spans 17 residues. Per germline, CDR1 MRHNA and CDR2 SNTAGT. Trimming pared 0 bases from V and 2 bases from J, leaving 13 bases between. CDR3 nucleotides: TGTGCCAGCAGTGACTCTGGACTACCCATCAACACCGGGGAGCTGTTTTTT. It specifies CASSDSGLPINTGELFF.

The rearrangement uses TRBV27 and TRBJ2-5, with D possibly being TRBD1 (5 bases). The CDR3 spans 16 residues. Trimming left V 0 bases short and J 5 bases short, with 16 bases between. The germline gives CDR1 MNHEY, CDR2 SMNVEV (reference sequence). The CDR3 region is CASSLSFPGSWETQYF. The CDR3 DNA reads TGTGCCAGCAGTTTATCGTTTCCAGGGTCATGGGAGACCCAGTACTTC.

The chain is built from TRBV5-1 and TRBJ2-5, with TRBD2 as a possible D gene (5 bases). In germline, CDR1 is SGHRS, CDR2 YFSETQ. Deletions cut 3 bases from V and 2 bases from J, with 11 bases between. The CDR3 sequence is 14 residues long. CDR3: CASSSSGLQETQYF. In nucleotides, the CDR3 is TGCGCCAGCAGCTCCTCCGGACTGCAAGAGACCCAGTACTTC.

This CDR3 is CASSLSDTEAFF. The CDR3 region has the DNA TGTGCCAGCAGCTTGTCGGACACTGAAGCTTTCTTT. The chain uses TRBV7-9 and TRBJ1-1; D unresolved. Germline-derived CDR1 and CDR2 are SEHNR and FQNEAQ (reference sequence). The V gene lost 3 bases and the J gene lost 3 bases, with 5 bases spanning the gap. The CDR3 contains 12 residues.

The chain joins TRBV6-5 to TRBJ2-7; possibly TRBD2 for D (5 bases). The CDR3 sequence is 12 residues long. V lost 6 bases and J 4 bases, leaving 10 bases between the germline ends. Germline V gene lookup returns CDR1 MNHEY and CDR2 SVGAGI. The CDR3 sequence: CASRDFAYEQYF. The CDR3, as DNA: TGTGCCAGCAGGGACTTCGCTTACGAGCAGTACTTC.